This T cell receptor beta chain derives from a study of T cell changes during pregnancy in multiple sclerosis. Clones were read by immunoSEQ multiplex PCR, and TCRdb kept only the in-frame ones, dropping some. The table includes tens of thousands of clones, 91% detected once. V shed 0 bases, J shed 3 bases, and the junction held 4 bases outside the gene matches. The CDR3 has 16 amino acids. The germline gives CDR1 SGHRS, CDR2 YFSETQ. The receptor was derived from a female donor with multiple sclerosis, enrolled in a pregnancy study. Material: peripheral blood, obtained in the second trimester of pregnancy. V gene TRBV5-1 combines with J gene TRBJ2-3; 10 positions agree with TRBD1. The CDR3 region is CASSLGQGAGTDTQYF. The CDR3 nucleotides are TGCGCCAGCAGCTTGGGACAGGGGGCTGGGACAGATACGCAGTATTTT.